This record concerns one TCR beta chain sequence. Its antigen remains unknown. This record belongs to a study of T cell repertoires in cytomegalovirus infection. From the reads, TCRdb called clonotypes with MiXCR, one entry per CDR3 protein. The sample has around 540,000 distinct CDR3 sequences, roughly a third seen once. The CDR3 runs to 13 residues. Trimming left V 5 bases short and J 8 bases short, with 15 bases between. CDR1 is LNHDA, CDR2 SQIVND, per germline (reference sequence). This TCR was sampled from a human donor in good health (CMV status not recorded). Some clones in this sample may be carry-over from other donors' samples. The sequencing here drew on cultured PBMCs, taken from culture after CMV antigen stimulation. V gene TRBV19 combines with J gene TRBJ1-1; D ambiguous. The CDR3 nucleotides read TGTGCCAGTAGTCCCCACTCCCTTTTCGAAGCTTTCTTT. It is translated as CASSPHSLFEAFF. Full variable domain (remainder filled in from reference TRBV19 and TRBJ1-1): DGGITQSPKYLFRKEGQNVTLSCEQNLNHDAMYWYRQDPGQGLRLIYYSQIVNDFQKGDIAEGYSVSREKKESFPLTVTSAQKNPTAFYLCASSPHSLFEAFFGQGTRLTVV.